A single sample is the source of the 28 T cell receptor beta chains below, sequenced in a study of blood T cell repertoires in COVID-19. Profiled with immunoSEQ multiplex PCR; TCRdb holds only in-frame clones, not every one. Among about 44,000 clones, around 80% were seen once, and the ten largest hold about 40%. Sample: peripheral blood. These receptors were taken from a human donor in a cohort sampled during active COVID-19.

This clone showed up just a few times. The chain couples TRBV3-1 (or the pseudogene TRBV3-2) to TRBJ1-5; a possible D gene is TRBD1 (5 bases). This CDR3 has 15 residues. CDR1 is LGHDT, CDR2 YNNKEL, per germline (reference sequence). V lost 0 bases and J 5 bases, leaving 11 bases between the germline ends. The CDR3, as DNA: TGTGCCAGCAGCCAAGATGCAGGGAAAGATCAGCCCCAGCATTTT. Translation gives CASSQDAGKDQPQHF.

V and J are TRBV5-1 and TRBJ2-7, with D perhaps matching TRBD2 (5 bases). Germline CDR1 and CDR2: SGHRS and YFSETQ. V lost 3 bases, J lost 3 bases, and 10 bases lay in between. This CDR3 spans 13 amino acids. The CDR3 DNA follows: TGCGCCAGCAGCTCCCGACGGGACTACGAGCAGTACTTC. It specifies CASSSRRDYEQYF.

The V gene is TRBV5-5, the J gene TRBJ1-4; D is unresolved. CDR1 and CDR2 from the germline V gene are SGHKS and YYEKEE (reference sequence). The CDR3 contains 13 residues. V gave up 1 base and J gave up 8 bases, with 9 bases separating them. CDR3 in amino acids: CASSLRGGEKLFF. The CDR3 DNA sequence: TGTGCCAGCAGCTTGAGAGGTGGGGAAAAACTGTTTTTT.

This clone was seen only once. V and J are TRBV15 and TRBJ2-5; 12 bases match TRBD1. The CDR3 extends over 21 amino acids. Germline CDR1 and CDR2: LNHNV and YYDKDF (reference sequence). The junction had 18 bases not matched to a gene; V was cut back by 0 bases and J by 4 bases. The CDR3 region is CATSRDPLSGDRGPFGETQYF. The CDR3 DNA follows: TGTGCCACCAGCAGAGATCCACTTTCCGGGGACAGGGGGCCGTTTGGAGAGACCCAGTACTTC.

The chain uses TRBV18 and TRBJ2-3; perhaps TRBD2 as D (5 bases). CDR3 length equals 13 residues. V was shortened by 0 bases and J by 5 bases, with 6 bases between the two germline ends. Germline-derived CDR1 and CDR2 are KGHSH and LQKENI. In DNA, the CDR3 is TGTGCCAGCTCACCACCGGGAGAAGATACGCAGTATTTT. Protein: CASSPPGEDTQYF.

The rearrangement joins TRBV19 to TRBJ1-2; the match to TRBD1 covers 7 bases. V was pared by 6 bases and J by 4 bases, with 17 bases of the junction left unmatched. The CDR3 covers 17 residues. CDR1 is LNHDA, CDR2 SQIVND, per germline (reference sequence). The CDR3 region is CASSHRGDRVGSYGYTF. The CDR3 DNA reads TGTGCCAGTAGCCACAGGGGAGACAGAGTGGGGAGCTATGGCTACACCTTC.

V and J are TRBV7-8 and TRBJ2-2; 10 nucleotides align to TRBD2. V was pared by 4 bases and J by 1 base, with 3 bases of the junction left unmatched. CDR3 size: 16 residues. The germline V gene has CDR1 SGHVS and CDR2 FQNEAQ. The DNA for the CDR3 is TGTGCCAGCAGCTCCCGACTAGCGGGGAACACCGGGGAGCTGTTTTTT. It encodes CASSSRLAGNTGELFF.

The V gene is TRBV11-2, the J gene TRBJ1-2; TRBD1 agrees at 8 bases. The germline V gene has CDR1 SGHAT and CDR2 FQNNGV. V lost 6 bases, J lost 8 bases, and 11 bases stayed unmatched. This CDR3 contains 14 residues. Written as DNA, the CDR3 is TGTGCCAGCAGGCCCATGACAGGGGCGGGGGGCTACACCTTC. It yields the protein CASRPMTGAGGYTF.

The chain carries TRBV5-1 and TRBJ1-3; a weak D match, TRBD1 (6 bases). Germline V gene lookup returns CDR1 SGHRS and CDR2 YFSETQ. This CDR3 is 14 amino acids long. Trimming took 4 bases from V and 0 from J, leaving 8 bases between them. CDR3 loop: CASSTGSSGNTIYF. CDR3 nucleotides: TGCGCCAGCAGCACAGGGAGCTCTGGAAACACCATATATTTT.

The chain uses TRBV28 and TRBJ1-1; 10 bases map to TRBD1. With 4 bases clipped from V and 3 bases from J, the junction kept 2 bases outside the gene matches. The V gene's germline CDR1 is MDHEN and CDR2 SYDVKM. CDR3 length equals 14 residues. The DNA of the CDR3 is TGTGCCAGCAGTTCTGGACAGGGGGACACTGAAGCTTTCTTT. Translation: CASSSGQGDTEAFF. Variable domain in full (rest from reference TRBV28 and TRBJ1-1): DVKVTQSSRYLVKRTGEKVFLECVQDMDHENMFWYRQDPGLGLRLIYFSYDVKMKEKGDIPEGYSVSREKKERFSLILESASTNQTSMYLCASSSGQGDTEAFFGQGTRLTVV.

This clone occurred a few times. The CDR3 spells CASSHRTGFNGYTF. The DNA of the CDR3 is TGTGCCAGCAGCCACCGGACAGGGTTTAATGGCTACACCTTC. V gene TRBV5-4 combines with J gene TRBJ1-2; the match to TRBD1 covers 8 bases. The germline V gene has CDR1 SGHNT and CDR2 YYREEE (reference sequence). V lost 4 bases to trimming and J lost 6 bases; unmatched junction nucleotides: 8. The CDR3 totals 14 residues.

The chain recombines TRBV28 with TRBJ2-3, with D possibly being TRBD1 (5 bases). The germline V gene has CDR1 MDHEN and CDR2 SYDVKM. V was cut by 3 bases and J by 0 bases, with 13 bases left in between. This CDR3 has 16 residues. The CDR3 protein is CASSFRRTKSTDTQYF. CDR3 DNA sequence: TGTGCCAGCAGTTTTCGTCGGACAAAGAGCACAGATACGCAGTATTTT.

The count of this clone is one. The V and J genes are TRBV5-5 and TRBJ1-1; maybe TRBD1 (5 bases). Germline values: CDR1 SGHKS, CDR2 YYEKEE (reference sequence). The V gene lost 0 bases and the J gene lost 7 bases, with 7 bases spanning the gap. The CDR3 has 12 residues. The CDR3 is CASSLVQGEAFF. The CDR3 DNA reads as TGTGCCAGCAGCTTGGTCCAGGGTGAAGCTTTCTTT.

The rearrangement uses TRBV7-2 and TRBJ2-1; TRBD2 agrees at 10 bases. V lost 4 bases and J lost 2; bases outside the gene matches: 5. CDR3 size: 16 residues. Germline V gene lookup returns CDR1 SGHTA and CDR2 FQGNSA. The CDR3, as DNA: TGTGCCAGCAGCTGGAGTAGCGGGGGGCCCTACAATGAGCAGTTCTTC. This encodes CASSWSSGGPYNEQFF. The whole variable domain, remainder taken from reference TRBV7-2 and TRBJ2-1, is GAGVSQSPSNKVTEKGKDVELRCDPISGHTALYWYRQSLGQGLEFLIYFQGNSAPDKSGLPSDRFSAERTGGSVSTLTIQRTQQEDSAVYLCASSWSSGGPYNEQFFGPGTRLTVL.

V gene TRBV5-1 combines with J gene TRBJ1-1, with D unresolved. V was pared by 5 bases and J by 10 bases, with 12 bases between. The germline V gene encodes CDR1 SGHRS and CDR2 YFSETQ. The length of the CDR3 is 11 residues. The DNA for the CDR3 is TGCGCCAGCAGTGAAGCCAACGCAGCTTTCTTT. Protein sequence: CASSEANAAFF.

This clone was detected once. The chain uses TRBV9 and TRBJ2-3; D unclear. The CDR3 totals 14 residues. Germline V gene lookup returns CDR1 SGDLS and CDR2 YYNGEE. V was shortened by 3 bases and J by 8 bases, with 16 bases between the two germline ends. In DNA, the CDR3 is TGTGCCAGCAGCGCCCAGTTGGGCAGGCCTACGCAGTATTTT. It yields the protein CASSAQLGRPTQYF.

The chain combines TRBV6-5 with TRBJ1-2, with D uncertain. Per germline, CDR1 MNHEY and CDR2 SVGAGI. V lost 0 bases and J 3 bases, leaving 14 bases between the germline ends. CDR3 length: 16 amino acids. The CDR3 loop reads CASSYSRQRAHYGYTF. CDR3 DNA: TGTGCCAGCAGTTACTCACGGCAGAGGGCTCACTATGGCTACACCTTC.

This clone was counted once. The rearrangement joins TRBV10-3 to TRBJ1-6; the D gene is possibly TRBD1 (5 bases). Germline V gene sequence: CDR1 ENHRY, CDR2 SYGVKD. V was clipped by 6 bases and J by 8 bases, with 8 bases between them. The CDR3 has 12 amino acids. The CDR3 spells CAIRGEDSPLHF. For the CDR3, the DNA is TGTGCCATCAGGGGGGAGGATTCACCCCTCCACTTT.

The V gene is TRBV7-9, the J gene TRBJ2-2; 10 bases match TRBD1. The CDR3 totals 16 residues. V shed 5 bases, J shed 4 bases, and the junction held 7 bases outside the gene matches. Germline CDR1 reads SEHNR; CDR2 reads FQNEAQ (reference sequence). The CDR3 region has the DNA TGTGCCAGCAGCGCCCGACAGGGGGCGTTCACCGGGGAGCTGTTTTTT. Protein product: CASSARQGAFTGELFF.

V gene TRBV2 combines with J gene TRBJ1-3; 8 bases fit TRBD1. The junction had 5 bases not matched to a gene; V was cut back by 6 bases and J by 4 bases. Germline-derived CDR1 and CDR2 are SNHLY and FYNNEI. The CDR3 spans 14 residues. CDR3 loop: CASSGDRGGNTIYF. As DNA, the CDR3 is TGTGCCAGCAGCGGAGACAGGGGCGGAAACACCATATATTTT.

The chain is built from TRBV5-4 and TRBJ1-3, with a possible D match to TRBD1 (6 bases). V was pared by 2 bases and J by 1 base, with 7 bases between. Germline CDR1 reads SGHNT; CDR2 reads YYREEE (reference sequence). The length of the CDR3 is 14 residues. The CDR3 coding sequence is TGTGCCAGCAGCTTACAGGGATCTGGAAACACCATATATTTT. Its protein product is CASSLQGSGNTIYF.

This rearrangement joins TRBV6-6 to TRBJ1-2; 8 bases match TRBD1. V lost 5 bases, J lost 5 bases, and 7 bases stayed unmatched. Germline CDR1 and CDR2: MNHNY and SVGAGI (reference sequence). CDR3 length equals 14 residues. CDR3 loop: CASSAQGAGYGYTF. CDR3 nucleotide sequence: TGTGCCAGCAGTGCCCAGGGGGCTGGGTATGGCTACACCTTC.

The rearrangement links TRBV3-1 (or the pseudogene TRBV3-2) to TRBJ2-7, with TRBD1 matching 9 bases. The ends lost 1 base at V and 5 bases at J; junction bases unmatched: 9. The CDR3 consists of 16 residues. Germline V lookup: CDR1 LGHDT, CDR2 YNNKEL (reference sequence). CDR3 DNA: TGTGCCAGCAGCCAAGGATCCGGGACAGGGATCAACGAGCAGTACTTC. Amino acid sequence: CASSQGSGTGINEQYF.

The rearrangement links TRBV7-2 to TRBJ1-2; D unclear. From germline, CDR1 is SGHTA and CDR2 FQGNSA. The CDR3 sequence is 16 residues long. The germline V and J ends were trimmed by 7 bases and 4 bases, with 22 bases remaining between them. The CDR3 DNA follows: TGTGCCAGCAACAGACCCTCCCGGGATGAGGCCTATGGCTACACCTTC. The encoded protein is CASNRPSRDEAYGYTF.

The chain links TRBV28 to TRBJ2-2; D is unclear. Deletions cut 3 bases from V and 4 bases from J, with 18 bases between. Germline CDR1 MDHEN, CDR2 SYDVKM. This CDR3 spans 17 amino acids. The CDR3 DNA follows: TGTGCCAGCAGTTTGTCCCGTCCAGCCTCGGGCACCGGGGAGCTGTTTTTT. Amino acid sequence: CASSLSRPASGTGELFF.

This clone occurred a few times. The chain uses TRBV6-6 and TRBJ1-6; 8 bases line up with TRBD1. Germline V gene lookup returns CDR1 MNHNY and CDR2 SVGAGI (reference sequence). V lost 6 bases to trimming and J lost 9 bases; unmatched junction nucleotides: 10. The CDR3 totals 15 residues. The CDR3 sequence is CASRDTGGQGSPLHF. The CDR3 DNA follows: TGTGCCAGCAGGGATACAGGGGGTCAGGGTTCACCCCTCCACTTT.

The chain combines TRBV4-3 with TRBJ1-5; tentatively, D is TRBD1 (5 bases). With 2 bases removed from V and 2 bases from J, the gap between germline ends came to 10 bases. Germline CDR1 reads LGHNA; CDR2 reads YSLEER. The CDR3 has 15 residues. The chain's CDR3 is CASSQIWGGNQPQHF. CDR3 bases: TGCGCCAGCAGCCAAATCTGGGGGGGCAATCAGCCCCAGCATTTT.

This chain connects TRBV5-1 to TRBJ2-5, with D uncertain. Germline V gene data show CDR1 as SGHRS and CDR2 as YFSETQ. The CDR3 is 11 residues long. Between the trimmed V and J ends, which lost 4 bases and 5 bases, there was a span of 6 bases. The CDR3 spells CASSLQETQYF. CDR3 nucleotides: TGCGCCAGCAGCCTTCAGGAGACCCAGTACTTC.